The 10 T cell receptor beta chains given below trace back to one sample, sequenced in a study of blood T cell repertoires in COVID-19 (dated by TCRdb to the early 2020s). The method was the immunoSEQ multiplex PCR assay. Sourced from immuneACCESS, this table was stored by TCRdb with only in-frame sequences that have V and J called. A share of the clones is absent; for the studies checked, an unresolved V gene accounts for under half, and the remainder has no known explanation. In this sample the table shows about 120,000 clones, approximately 88% of which occur a single time. Roughly 7.6% of the sample goes to the ten largest clones. Input material: peripheral blood. These receptor sequences come from a man aged 45 to 65 with acute or convalescent COVID-19.

The chain employs TRBV7-6 and TRBJ2-2; D remains ambiguous. Germline loops: CDR1 SGHVS, CDR2 FNYEAQ. This CDR3 is 15 amino acids long. With 0 bases removed from V and 7 bases from J, the gap between germline ends came to 12 bases. The chain's CDR3 is CASSLAAPTGGELFF. CDR3 DNA: TGTGCCAGCAGCTTAGCTGCTCCTACGGGCGGGGAGCTGTTTTTT. Full variable domain (rest looked up from reference TRBV7-6 and TRBJ2-2): GAGVSQSPRYKVTKRGQDVALRCDPISGHVSLYWYRQALGQGPEFLTYFNYEAQQDKSGLPNDRFSAERPEGSISTLTIQRTEQRDSAMYRCASSLAAPTGGELFFGEGSRLTVL.

The chain joins TRBV6-5 to TRBJ2-5; 7 bases are a match to TRBD1. V was pared by 2 bases and J by 0 bases, with 3 bases of the junction left unmatched. This CDR3 region has 15 residues. Germline V gene data show CDR1 as MNHEY and CDR2 as SVGAGI. The DNA of the CDR3 is TGTGCCAGCAGTTACGGGACAGTAAACCAAGAGACCCAGTACTTC. The encoded protein is CASSYGTVNQETQYF.

This clone was counted a single time. V usage is TRBV12-3 or TRBV12-4 and J usage is TRBJ1-1; D gene ambiguous. With 8 bases removed from V and 0 bases from J, the gap between germline ends came to 10 bases. This CDR3 has 13 residues. The CDR3 DNA reads TGTGCCAGCGCCTATATGGTGAACACTGAAGCTTTCTTT. Its protein product is CASAYMVNTEAFF.

This chain links TRBV6-5 with TRBJ1-1; D may be TRBD1 (6 bases). The V end was cut by 7 bases, the J end by 8 bases, with 17 bases between. CDR1 MNHEY and CDR2 SVGAGI come from the germline V gene. The CDR3 is 13 amino acids. CDR3 sequence (DNA): TGTGCCAGCACCAACGGCGCGGACAGAGAAGCTTTCTTT. Its protein product is CASTNGADREAFF.

This sequence joins TRBV10-3 and TRBJ1-2; possibly TRBD1 for D (6 bases). This CDR3 spans 14 amino acids. Per germline, CDR1 ENHRY and CDR2 SYGVKD. With 5 bases removed from V and 6 bases from J, the gap between germline ends came to 16 bases. As DNA, the CDR3 is TGTGCCATCAGTAGCGGCAGGGGTCAGGATGGCTACACCTTC. Translation gives CAISSGRGQDGYTF.

The chain recombines TRBV13 with TRBJ1-1; unclear D gene. Trimming took 1 base from V and 7 from J, leaving 13 bases between them. CDR1 is PRHDT, CDR2 FYEKMQ, per germline (reference sequence). The CDR3 loop spans 14 amino acids. The CDR3 loop reads CASSLAGYGREAFF. CDR3 in DNA: TGTGCCAGCAGCTTAGCGGGGTATGGGCGTGAAGCTTTCTTT.

CDR3 nucleotides: TGTGCCAGCAGTGATGGACTAAATCAGTTCTTC. Translated, it gives CASSDGLNQFF. The V gene is TRBV6-4, the J gene TRBJ2-1, with TRBD2 as a possible D gene (6 bases). The CDR3 length is 11 residues. The germline CDR1 and CDR2 sequences are MRHNA and SNTAGT. Between the trimmed V and J ends, which lost 3 bases and 13 bases, there was a span of 10 bases.

The CDR3: CASTGSGPTGETQYF. The CDR3 DNA sequence: TGTGCCAGCACGGGGAGTGGTCCCACGGGAGAGACCCAGTACTTC. V gene TRBV6-5 combines with J gene TRBJ2-5, with D possibly being TRBD2 (5 bases). The CDR3 has 15 residues. CDR1 and CDR2 (germline): MNHEY, SVGAGI. V was cut by 7 bases and J by 4 bases, with 19 bases left in between.

V is TRBV14 and J is TRBJ2-7; D is unclear. V was shortened by 2 bases and J by 4 bases, with 3 bases between the two germline ends. Germline CDR1 and CDR2: SGHDN and FVKESK. The CDR3 length is 11 residues. The CDR3 sequence: CASSQSYEQYF. The CDR3 nucleotides read TGTGCCAGCAGCCAATCGTACGAGCAGTACTTC.

The chain has TRBV9 and TRBJ2-1; TRBD2 aligns across 8 bases. Germline CDR1 and CDR2: SGDLS and YYNGEE. The CDR3 extends over 17 amino acids. Trimming cost V 0 bases and J 3 bases; bases outside gene matches: 8. CDR3 residues: CASSVAGGHVSYNEQFF. Here the CDR3 DNA reads TGTGCCAGCAGCGTAGCGGGAGGGCACGTGAGCTACAATGAGCAGTTCTTC. The variable domain in full, completed from reference TRBV9 and TRBJ2-1, reads DSGVTQTPKHLITATGQRVTLRCSPRSGDLSVYWYQQSLDQGLQFLIQYYNGEERAKGNILERFSAQQFPDLHSELNLSSLELGDSALYFCASSVAGGHVSYNEQFFGPGTRLTVL.